This T cell receptor (beta chain) originates from a study of blood T cell repertoires in COVID-19. Across the whole study: Sites across the United States, Italy and Spain contributed samples from acute and convalescent COVID-19.

Seattle patient enrollment occurred during active infection, with longitudinal follow-up thereafter. As processed by the authors: Cell counts per sample came from amplifying reference gene primers. The protocol was immunoSEQ multiplex PCR, while the TCRdb copy is restricted to in-frame clones and leaves out a portion. V, J and clone size were drawn from that table, and D and trimming were deduced from the DNA. The sample shows 160,000 or so clones, about 87% of them seen only once. This receptor was identified in a woman between 70 and 85 years old with COVID-19, enrolled during active disease. The material sequenced was peripheral blood.

The CDR3: CASSITGGWYNEQFF. The CDR3, as DNA: TGTGCCAGTAGTATCACAGGGGGCTGGTACAATGAGCAGTTCTTC. The J gene is TRBJ2-1, the V gene TRBV19, with 9 positions matching TRBD1. CDR3 size: 15 residues. Germline CDR1 and CDR2: LNHDA and SQIVND (reference sequence). The trim removed 3 bases at V and 4 bases at J, leaving 4 bases unmatched.